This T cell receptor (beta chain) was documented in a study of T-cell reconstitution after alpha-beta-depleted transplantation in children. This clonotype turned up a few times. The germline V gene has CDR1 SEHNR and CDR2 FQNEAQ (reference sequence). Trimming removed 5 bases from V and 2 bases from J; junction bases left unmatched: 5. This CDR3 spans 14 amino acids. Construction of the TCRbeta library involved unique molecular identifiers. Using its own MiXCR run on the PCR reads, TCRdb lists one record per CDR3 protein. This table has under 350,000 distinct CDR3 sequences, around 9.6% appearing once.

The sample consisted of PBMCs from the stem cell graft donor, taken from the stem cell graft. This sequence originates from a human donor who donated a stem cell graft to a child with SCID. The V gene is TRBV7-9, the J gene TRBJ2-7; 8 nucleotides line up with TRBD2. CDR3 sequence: CASSDSGAPYEQYF. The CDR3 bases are TGTGCCAGCAGCGATAGCGGGGCCCCCTACGAGCAGTACTTC. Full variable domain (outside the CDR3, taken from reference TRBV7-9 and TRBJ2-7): DTGVSQNPRHKITKRGQNVTFRCDPISEHNRLYWYRQTLGQGPEFLTYFQNEAQLEKSRLLSDRFSAERPKGSFSTLEIQRTEQGDSAMYLCASSDSGAPYEQYFGPGTRLTVT.